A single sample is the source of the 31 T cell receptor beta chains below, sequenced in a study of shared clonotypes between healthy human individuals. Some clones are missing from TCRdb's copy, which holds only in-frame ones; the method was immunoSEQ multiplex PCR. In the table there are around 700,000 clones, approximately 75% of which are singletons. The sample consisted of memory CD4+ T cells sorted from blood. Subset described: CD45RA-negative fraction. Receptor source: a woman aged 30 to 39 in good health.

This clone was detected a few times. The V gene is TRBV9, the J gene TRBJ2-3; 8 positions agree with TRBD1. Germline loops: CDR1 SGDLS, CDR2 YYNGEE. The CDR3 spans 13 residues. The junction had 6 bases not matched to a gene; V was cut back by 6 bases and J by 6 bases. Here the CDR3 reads CASIPTGGDTQYF. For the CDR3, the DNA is TGTGCCAGCATCCCTACAGGGGGGGATACGCAGTATTTT.

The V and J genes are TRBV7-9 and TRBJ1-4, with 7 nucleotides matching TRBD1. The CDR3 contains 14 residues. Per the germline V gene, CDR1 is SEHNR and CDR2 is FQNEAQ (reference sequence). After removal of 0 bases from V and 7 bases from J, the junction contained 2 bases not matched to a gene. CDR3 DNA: TGTGCCAGCAGCTTAGCAGGGGGCAGTGAAAAACTGTTTTTT. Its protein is CASSLAGGSEKLFF.

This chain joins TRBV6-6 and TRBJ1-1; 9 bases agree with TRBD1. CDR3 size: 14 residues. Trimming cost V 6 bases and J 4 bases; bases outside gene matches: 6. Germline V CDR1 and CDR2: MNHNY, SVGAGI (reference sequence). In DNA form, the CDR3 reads TGTGCCAGCAGGGGAGGACAGGGGACCACTGAAGCTTTCTTT. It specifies CASRGGQGTTEAFF.

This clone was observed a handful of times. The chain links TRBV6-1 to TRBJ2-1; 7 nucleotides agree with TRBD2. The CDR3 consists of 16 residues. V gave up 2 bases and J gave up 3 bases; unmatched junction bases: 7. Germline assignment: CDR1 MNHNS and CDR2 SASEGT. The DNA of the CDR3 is TGTGCCAGCAGTGAATCTCCGGGAGGTGTCTACAATGAGCAGTTCTTC. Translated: CASSESPGGVYNEQFF.

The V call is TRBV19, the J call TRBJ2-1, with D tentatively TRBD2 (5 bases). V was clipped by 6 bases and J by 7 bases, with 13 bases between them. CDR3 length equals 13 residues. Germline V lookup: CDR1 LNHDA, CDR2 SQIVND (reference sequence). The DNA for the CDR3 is TGTGCCAGTAGCCAACTAGGCCCGAATGAGCAGTTCTTC. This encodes CASSQLGPNEQFF.

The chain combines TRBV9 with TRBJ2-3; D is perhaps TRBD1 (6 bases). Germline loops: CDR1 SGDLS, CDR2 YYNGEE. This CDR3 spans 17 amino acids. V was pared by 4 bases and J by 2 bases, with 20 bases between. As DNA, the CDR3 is TGTGCCAGCAGCCCACCGTGGTGGTCAGGGGTCACAGATACGCAGTATTTT. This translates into CASSPPWWSGVTDTQYF.

The CDR3 loop is CASSLGGTSGYSYNEQFF. CDR3 bases: TGTGCCAGCAGCTTAGGGGGGACTAGCGGGTACTCCTACAATGAGCAGTTCTTC. The genes are TRBV7-6 and TRBJ2-1; TRBD2 matches at 12 bases. Unmatched junction bases numbered 4, after V lost 1 base and J lost 0 bases. The CDR3 has 18 amino acids. Germline V gene lookup returns CDR1 SGHVS and CDR2 FNYEAQ.

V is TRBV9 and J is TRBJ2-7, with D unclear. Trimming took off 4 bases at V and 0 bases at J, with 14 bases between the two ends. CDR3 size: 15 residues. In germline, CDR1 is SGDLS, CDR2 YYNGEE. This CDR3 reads CASSPLAAPSYEQYF. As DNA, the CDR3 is TGTGCCAGCAGCCCACTGGCGGCCCCCTCCTACGAGCAGTACTTC.

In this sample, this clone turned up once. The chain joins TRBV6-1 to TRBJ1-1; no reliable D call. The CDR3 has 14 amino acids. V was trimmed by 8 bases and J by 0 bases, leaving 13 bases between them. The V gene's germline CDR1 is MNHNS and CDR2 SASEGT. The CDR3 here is CASHGEVLNTEAFF. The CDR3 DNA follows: TGTGCCAGCCACGGGGAAGTACTGAACACTGAAGCTTTCTTT.

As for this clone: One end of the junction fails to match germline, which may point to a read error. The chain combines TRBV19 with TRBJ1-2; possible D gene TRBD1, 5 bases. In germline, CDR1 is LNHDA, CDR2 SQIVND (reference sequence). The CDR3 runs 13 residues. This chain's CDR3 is CASSRGPNYGCTF. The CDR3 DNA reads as TGTGCCAGTAGTAGGGGACCTAACTATGGCTGCACCTTC.

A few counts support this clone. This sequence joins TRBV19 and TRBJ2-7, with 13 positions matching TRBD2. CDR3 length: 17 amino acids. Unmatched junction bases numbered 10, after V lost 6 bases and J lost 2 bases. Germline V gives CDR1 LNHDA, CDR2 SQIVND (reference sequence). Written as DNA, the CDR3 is TGTGCCAGTAGCCTTTTCTACGGGACTAGCGGGACCTACGAGCAGTACTTC. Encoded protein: CASSLFYGTSGTYEQYF.

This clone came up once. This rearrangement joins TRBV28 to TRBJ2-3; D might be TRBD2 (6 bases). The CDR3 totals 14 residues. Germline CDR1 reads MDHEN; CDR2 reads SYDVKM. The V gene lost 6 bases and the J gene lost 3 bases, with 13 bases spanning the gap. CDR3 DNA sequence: TGTGCCAGCAGGAAGGTTGGGGGGACAGATACGCAGTATTTT. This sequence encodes CASRKVGGTDTQYF.

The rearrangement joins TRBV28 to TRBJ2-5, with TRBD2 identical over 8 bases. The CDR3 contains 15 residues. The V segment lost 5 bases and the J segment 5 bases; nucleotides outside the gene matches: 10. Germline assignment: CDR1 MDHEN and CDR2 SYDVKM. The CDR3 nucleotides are TGTGCCAGCAGTATACGGACTAGCCGGATGGAGACCCAGTACTTC. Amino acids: CASSIRTSRMETQYF.

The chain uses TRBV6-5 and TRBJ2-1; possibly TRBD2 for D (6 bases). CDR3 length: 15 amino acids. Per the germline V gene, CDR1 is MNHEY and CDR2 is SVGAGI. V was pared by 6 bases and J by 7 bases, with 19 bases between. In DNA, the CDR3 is TGTGCCAGCAGCTCTACAAGCCCCGGAGGGAATGAGCAGTTCTTC. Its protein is CASSSTSPGGNEQFF.

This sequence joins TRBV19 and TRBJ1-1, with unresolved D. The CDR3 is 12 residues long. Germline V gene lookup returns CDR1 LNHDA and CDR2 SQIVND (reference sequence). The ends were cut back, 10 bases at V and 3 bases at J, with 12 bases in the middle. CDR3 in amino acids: CATQDGHTEAFF. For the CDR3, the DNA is TGTGCCACCCAAGACGGACACACTGAAGCTTTCTTT.

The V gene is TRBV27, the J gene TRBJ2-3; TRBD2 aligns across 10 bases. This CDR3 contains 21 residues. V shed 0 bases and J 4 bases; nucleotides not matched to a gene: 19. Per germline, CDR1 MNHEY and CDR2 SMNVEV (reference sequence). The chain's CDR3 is CASSLSGLSSGRRRAADTQYF. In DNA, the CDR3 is TGTGCCAGCAGTTTATCGGGCCTTTCTAGCGGGAGACGGAGGGCGGCAGATACGCAGTATTTT.

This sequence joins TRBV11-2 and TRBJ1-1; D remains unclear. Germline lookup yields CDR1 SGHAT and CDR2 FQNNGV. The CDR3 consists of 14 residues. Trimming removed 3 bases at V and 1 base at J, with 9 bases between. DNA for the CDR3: TGTGCCAGCAGCTTCGGACCGAAGAACACTGAAGCTTTCTTT. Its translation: CASSFGPKNTEAFF.

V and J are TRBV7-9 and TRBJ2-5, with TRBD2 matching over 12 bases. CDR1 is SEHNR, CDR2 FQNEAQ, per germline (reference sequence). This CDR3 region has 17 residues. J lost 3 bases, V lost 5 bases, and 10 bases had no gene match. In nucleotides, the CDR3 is TGTGCCAGCAGCCCCGAGAAGACTAGCGGGGGTAAAGAGACCCAGTACTTC. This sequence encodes CASSPEKTSGGKETQYF. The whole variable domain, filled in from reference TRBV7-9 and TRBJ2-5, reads DTGVSQNPRHKITKRGQNVTFRCDPISEHNRLYWYRQTLGQGPEFLTYFQNEAQLEKSRLLSDRFSAERPKGSFSTLEIQRTEQGDSAMYLCASSPEKTSGGKETQYFGPGTRLLVL.

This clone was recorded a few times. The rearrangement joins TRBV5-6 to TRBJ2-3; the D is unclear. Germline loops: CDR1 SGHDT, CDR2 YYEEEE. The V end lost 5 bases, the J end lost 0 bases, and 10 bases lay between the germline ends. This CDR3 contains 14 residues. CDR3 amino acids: CASSRLASTDTQYF. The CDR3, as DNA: TGTGCCAGCAGTAGACTCGCTAGCACAGATACGCAGTATTTT. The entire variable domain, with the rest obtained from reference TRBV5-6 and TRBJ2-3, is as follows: DAGVTQSPTHLIKTRGQQVTLRCSPKSGHDTVSWYQQALGQGPQFIFQYYEEEERQRGNFPDRFSGHQFPNYSSELNVNALLLGDSALYLCASSRLASTDTQYFGPGTRLTVL.

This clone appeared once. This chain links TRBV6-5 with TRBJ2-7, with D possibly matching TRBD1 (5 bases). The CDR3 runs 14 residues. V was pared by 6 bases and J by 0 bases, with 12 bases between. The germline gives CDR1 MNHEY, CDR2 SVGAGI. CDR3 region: CASSRQPSSYEQYF. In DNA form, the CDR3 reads TGTGCCAGCAGCCGACAGCCCAGCTCCTACGAGCAGTACTTC.

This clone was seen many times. CDR3 loop: CASSQGGGRLYEQYF. In nucleotides, the CDR3 is TGCGCCAGCAGCCAAGGGGGCGGGAGGCTGTACGAGCAGTACTTC. The chain combines TRBV4-1 with TRBJ2-7; TRBD2 agrees at 8 bases. CDR3 length: 15 amino acids. Germline CDR1 and CDR2: MGHRA and YSYEKL. V dropped 1 base and J dropped 4; count of bases not matched to a gene: 6.

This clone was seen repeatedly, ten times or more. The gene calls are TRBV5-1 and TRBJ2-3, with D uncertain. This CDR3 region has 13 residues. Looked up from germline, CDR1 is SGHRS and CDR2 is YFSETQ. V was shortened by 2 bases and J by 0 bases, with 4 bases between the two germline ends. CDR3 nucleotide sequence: TGCGCCAGCAGCTTTAGCAGCACAGATACGCAGTATTTT. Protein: CASSFSSTDTQYF.

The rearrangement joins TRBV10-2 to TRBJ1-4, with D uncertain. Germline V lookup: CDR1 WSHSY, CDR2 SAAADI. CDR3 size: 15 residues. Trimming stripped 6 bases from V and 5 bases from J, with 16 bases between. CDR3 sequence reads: CASRKYDGPNEKLFF. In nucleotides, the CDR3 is TGCGCCAGCAGGAAATACGACGGACCAAATGAAAAACTGTTTTTT.

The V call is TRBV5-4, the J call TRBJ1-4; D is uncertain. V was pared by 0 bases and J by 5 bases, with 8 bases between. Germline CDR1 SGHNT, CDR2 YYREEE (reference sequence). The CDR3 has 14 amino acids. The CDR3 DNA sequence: TGTGCCAGCAGCTTGGTAGGAGAAAATGAAAAACTGTTTTTT. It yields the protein CASSLVGENEKLFF.

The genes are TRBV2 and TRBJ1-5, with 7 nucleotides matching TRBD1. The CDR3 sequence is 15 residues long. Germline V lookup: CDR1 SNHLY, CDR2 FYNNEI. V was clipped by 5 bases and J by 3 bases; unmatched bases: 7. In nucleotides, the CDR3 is TGTGCCAGCAGTAGGGACAGTTTTTACAATCAGCCCCAGCATTTT. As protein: CASSRDSFYNQPQHF.

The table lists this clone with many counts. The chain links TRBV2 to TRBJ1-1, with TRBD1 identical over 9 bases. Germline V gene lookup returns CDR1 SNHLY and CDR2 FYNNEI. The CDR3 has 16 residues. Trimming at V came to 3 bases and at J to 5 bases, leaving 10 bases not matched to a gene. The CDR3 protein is CASSDIGTGRWTEAFF. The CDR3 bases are TGTGCCAGCAGTGATATCGGGACAGGGAGATGGACTGAAGCTTTCTTT.

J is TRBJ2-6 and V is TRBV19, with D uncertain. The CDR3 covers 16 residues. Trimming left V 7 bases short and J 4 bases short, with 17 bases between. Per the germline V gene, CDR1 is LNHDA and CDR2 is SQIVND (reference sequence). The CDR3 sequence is CASNTIGGSGANVLTF. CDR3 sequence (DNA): TGTGCCAGTAATACAATTGGTGGGTCCGGGGCCAACGTCCTGACTTTC.

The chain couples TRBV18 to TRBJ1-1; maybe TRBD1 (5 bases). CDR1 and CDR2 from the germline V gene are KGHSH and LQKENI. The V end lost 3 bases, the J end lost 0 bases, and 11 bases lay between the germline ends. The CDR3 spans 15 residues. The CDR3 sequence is CASSPEQGMNTEAFF. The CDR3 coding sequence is TGTGCCAGCTCACCCGAGCAGGGAATGAACACTGAAGCTTTCTTT.

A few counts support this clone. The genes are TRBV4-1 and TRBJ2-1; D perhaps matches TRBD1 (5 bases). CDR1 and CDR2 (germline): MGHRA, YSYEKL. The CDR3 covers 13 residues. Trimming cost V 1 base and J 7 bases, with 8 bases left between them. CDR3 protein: CASSQVGANEQFF. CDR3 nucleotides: TGCGCCAGCAGCCAAGTAGGGGCGAATGAGCAGTTCTTC.

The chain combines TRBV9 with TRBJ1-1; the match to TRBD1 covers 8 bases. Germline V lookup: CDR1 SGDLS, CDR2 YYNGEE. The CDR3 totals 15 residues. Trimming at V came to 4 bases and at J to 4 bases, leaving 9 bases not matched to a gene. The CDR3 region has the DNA TGTGCCAGCAGCTTCCAGGGGGCGGCGGGCACTGAAGCTTTCTTT. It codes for CASSFQGAAGTEAFF.

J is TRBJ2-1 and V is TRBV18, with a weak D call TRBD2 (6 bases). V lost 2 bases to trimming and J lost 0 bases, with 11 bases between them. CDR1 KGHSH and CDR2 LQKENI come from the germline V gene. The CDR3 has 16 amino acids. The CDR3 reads CASSPSASDSYNEQFF. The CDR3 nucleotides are TGTGCCAGCTCACCATCGGCTAGCGACTCCTACAATGAGCAGTTCTTC.